These T cell receptor beta chains were read from a single sample in a study of cytomegalovirus exposure and HLA in healthy donors. This table comes from immunoSEQ multiplex PCR, and its TCRdb copy is limited to in-frame clones, with some not included. The repertoire holds fewer than 200,000 clones, with 86% as singletons. What was sequenced was PBMCs. Every receptor here comes from a man aged 18 to 30 in good health and CMV-seropositive. Both conserved end residues are trimmed from each CDR3.

v_call: TRBV9
j_call: TRBJ1-4
cdr3_aa: ASSAGGFGEKLF

v_call: TRBV30
j_call: TRBJ2-7
cdr3_aa: AWSVLAGTEQY

v_call: TRBV5-1
j_call: TRBJ2-1
cdr3_aa: ASSLGRTSGRREQF

v_call: TRBV7-8
j_call: TRBJ2-1
cdr3_aa: ASSSLRLRDNEQF

v_call: TRBV5-1
j_call: TRBJ2-3
cdr3_aa: ASSLSGVGPDTQY

v_call: TRBV7-9
j_call: TRBJ2-3
cdr3_aa: ASTPQTSGGATDTQY

v_call: TRBV11-2
j_call: TRBJ1-4
cdr3_aa: ASSRRGEKLF

v_call: TRBV4-3
j_call: TRBJ1-3
cdr3_aa: ASSQAGGAGNTIY

v_call: TRBV7-9
j_call: TRBJ2-2
cdr3_aa: ASSGGLYTGELF

v_call: TRBV9
j_call: TRBJ2-3
cdr3_aa: ASSVSGPTDTQY

v_call: TRBV6-6
j_call: TRBJ1-5
cdr3_aa: ASSYITRAFNQPQH

v_call: TRBV11-2
j_call: TRBJ2-7
cdr3_aa: ASSPWTDYEQY

v_call: TRBV4-3
j_call: TRBJ1-2
cdr3_aa: ASSQEFGTYSPYGYT

v_call: TRBV6-1
j_call: TRBJ1-2
cdr3_aa: ASSEGPGGSYGYT

v_call: TRBV7-8
j_call: TRBJ2-3
cdr3_aa: ASSYRADTQY

v_call: TRBV6-5
j_call: TRBJ1-2
cdr3_aa: ASSYSGGEGYT

v_call: TRBV11-2
j_call: TRBJ1-2
cdr3_aa: ASSLWGGGYT

v_call: TRBV28
j_call: TRBJ1-2
cdr3_aa: ASSFGYGYT

v_call: TRBV11-3
j_call: TRBJ2-4
cdr3_aa: ASSDTGTSNIQY

v_call: TRBV6-6
j_call: TRBJ2-7
cdr3_aa: ASSYSPSGRAHEQY

v_call: TRBV18
j_call: TRBJ1-5
cdr3_aa: ASSPTGGENQPQH

v_call: TRBV9
j_call: TRBJ1-2
cdr3_aa: ASSVTHRGDYGYT

v_call: TRBV11-3
j_call: TRBJ2-3
cdr3_aa: ASSLGGQDTQY

v_call: TRBV28
j_call: TRBJ1-5
cdr3_aa: ASSLGGTGGSQPQH

v_call: TRBV18
j_call: TRBJ2-7
cdr3_aa: ASSLSNSHEQY

v_call: TRBV28
j_call: TRBJ1-2
cdr3_aa: ASSTSTEGSLYGYT

v_call: TRBV7-9
j_call: TRBJ2-7
cdr3_aa: ASSDTGTGGYEQY

v_call: TRBV11-2
j_call: TRBJ2-7
cdr3_aa: ASSYDRESYEQY

v_call: TRBV29-1
j_call: TRBJ1-4
cdr3_aa: SVEELGAVEKLF

v_call: TRBV13
j_call: TRBJ2-7
cdr3_aa: ASSLGAGGSYEQY

v_call: TRBV19
j_call: TRBJ2-1
cdr3_aa: ASSISTSGSNEQF

v_call: TRBV18
j_call: TRBJ1-1
cdr3_aa: ASSPLNPGMNTEAF

v_call: TRBV11-2
j_call: TRBJ2-7
cdr3_aa: ASSRGGFYEQY

v_call: TRBV9
j_call: TRBJ2-5
cdr3_aa: ASSPGGRTGTQY

v_call: TRBV5-1
j_call: TRBJ1-2
cdr3_aa: ASSSGTVNYGYT

v_call: TRBV7-9
j_call: TRBJ1-2
cdr3_aa: ASSLAVDGYT

v_call: TRBV9
j_call: TRBJ2-7
cdr3_aa: ASSVTNTPYEQY

v_call: TRBV2
j_call: TRBJ2-1
cdr3_aa: ASSEAWDTNNEQF

v_call: TRBV6-5
j_call: TRBJ1-2
cdr3_aa: ASSPGSLPNYGYT

v_call: TRBV20-1
j_call: TRBJ2-7
cdr3_aa: SVLSGYEQY

v_call: TRBV30
j_call: TRBJ2-7
cdr3_aa: AWSKGVSYEQY

v_call: TRBV15
j_call: TRBJ2-7
cdr3_aa: ATSRDLQGDNEQY

v_call: TRBV5-1
j_call: TRBJ2-3
cdr3_aa: ASSPRTGRDTQY

v_call: TRBV27
j_call: TRBJ2-2
cdr3_aa: ASSFGPITGELF

v_call: TRBV1
j_call: TRBJ1-5
cdr3_aa: TSSRETGRYSNQPQH

v_call: TRBV2
j_call: TRBJ2-3
cdr3_aa: ASSERTSGSDTQY

v_call: TRBV27
j_call: TRBJ1-1
cdr3_aa: ASSLGQGWTEAF

v_call: TRBV27
j_call: NA
cdr3_aa: ASGYEQY

v_call: TRBV4-3
j_call: TRBJ2-2
cdr3_aa: ASSGESAGELF

v_call: TRBV28
j_call: TRBJ1-5
cdr3_aa: ASTPGQMGDQPQH

v_call: TRBV5-1
j_call: TRBJ1-2
cdr3_aa: ASSPETGGYGYT

v_call: TRBV29-1
j_call: TRBJ1-2
cdr3_aa: SEGQGAQYT